This T cell receptor beta chain stems from a study of cytotoxic CD8 clonotypes in ibrutinib-treated CLL. The data were produced by immunoSEQ multiplex PCR, yet TCRdb's version contains in-frame clones alone and is incomplete. The sample includes around 60,000 clones, approximately 57% seen only once; the top ten take roughly 14%. CDR1 MDHEN and CDR2 SYDVKM come from the germline V gene. The V segment lost 5 bases and the J segment 2 bases; nucleotides outside the gene matches: 8. The CDR3 spans 16 residues. The chain combines TRBV28 with TRBJ2-7; TRBD2 matches at 11 bases. The specimen was PBMCs, collected after 12 months of ibrutinib treatment. The sequence was collected from a human donor with chronic lymphocytic leukemia. CDR3 in amino acids: CASSALLAGDAYEQYF. CDR3 nucleotides: TGTGCCAGCAGTGCCTTACTAGCGGGAGACGCCTACGAGCAGTACTTC.